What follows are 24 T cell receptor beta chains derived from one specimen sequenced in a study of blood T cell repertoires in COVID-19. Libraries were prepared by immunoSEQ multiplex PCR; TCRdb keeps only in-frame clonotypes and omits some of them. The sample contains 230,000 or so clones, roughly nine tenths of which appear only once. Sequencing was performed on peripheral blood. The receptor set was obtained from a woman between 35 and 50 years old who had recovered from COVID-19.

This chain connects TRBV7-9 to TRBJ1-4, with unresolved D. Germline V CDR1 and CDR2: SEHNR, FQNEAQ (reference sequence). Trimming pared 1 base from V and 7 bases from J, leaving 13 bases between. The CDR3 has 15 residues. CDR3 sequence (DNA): TGTGCCAGCAGCTTAGAACTCTTACCGGGTGAAAAACTGTTTTTT. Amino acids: CASSLELLPGEKLFF.

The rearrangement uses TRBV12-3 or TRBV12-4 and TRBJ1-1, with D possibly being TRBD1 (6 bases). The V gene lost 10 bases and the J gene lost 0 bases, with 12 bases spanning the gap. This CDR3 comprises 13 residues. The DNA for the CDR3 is TGTGCCACCCTGACAGGCATGAACACTGAAGCTTTCTTT. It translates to CATLTGMNTEAFF.

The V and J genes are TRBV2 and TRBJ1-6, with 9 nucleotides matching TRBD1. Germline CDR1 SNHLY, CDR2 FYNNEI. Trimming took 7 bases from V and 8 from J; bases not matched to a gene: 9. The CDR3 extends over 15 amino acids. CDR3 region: CASILGTGRYSPLHF. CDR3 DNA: TGTGCCAGCATTCTCGGGACAGGGCGGTATTCACCCCTCCACTTT.

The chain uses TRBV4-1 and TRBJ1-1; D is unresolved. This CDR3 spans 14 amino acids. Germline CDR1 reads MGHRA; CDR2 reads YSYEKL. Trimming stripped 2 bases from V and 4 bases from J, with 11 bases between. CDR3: CASSQMLTGTEAFF. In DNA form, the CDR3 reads TGCGCCAGCAGCCAAATGTTGACGGGCACTGAAGCTTTCTTT.

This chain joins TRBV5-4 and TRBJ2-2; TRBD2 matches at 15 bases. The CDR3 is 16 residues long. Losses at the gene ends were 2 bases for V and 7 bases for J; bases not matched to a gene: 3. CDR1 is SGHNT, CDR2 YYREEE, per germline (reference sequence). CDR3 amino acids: CASSLGLAGGYGELFF. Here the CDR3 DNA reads TGTGCCAGCAGCTTAGGACTAGCGGGAGGGTACGGGGAGCTGTTTTTT.

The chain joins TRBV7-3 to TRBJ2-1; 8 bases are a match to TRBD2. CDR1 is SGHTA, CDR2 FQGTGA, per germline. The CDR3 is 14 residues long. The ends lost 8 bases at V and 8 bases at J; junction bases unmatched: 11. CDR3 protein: CASARGGLGDEQFF. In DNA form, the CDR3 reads TGTGCCAGCGCTCGGGGGGGCCTGGGAGATGAGCAGTTCTTC.

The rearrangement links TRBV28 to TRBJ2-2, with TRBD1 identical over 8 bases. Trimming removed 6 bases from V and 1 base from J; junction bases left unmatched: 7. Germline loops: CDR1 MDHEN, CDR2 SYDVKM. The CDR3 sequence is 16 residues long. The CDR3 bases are TGTGCCAGCAGAAAGGACAGGGCGATGAACACCGGGGAGCTGTTTTTT. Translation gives CASRKDRAMNTGELFF.

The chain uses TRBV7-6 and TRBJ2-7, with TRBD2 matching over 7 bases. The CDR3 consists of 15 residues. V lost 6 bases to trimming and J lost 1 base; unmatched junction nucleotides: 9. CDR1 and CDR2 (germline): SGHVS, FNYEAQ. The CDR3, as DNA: TGTGCCAGCAGTCCTCTCCGGGGGGTGTCCTACGAGCAGTACTTC. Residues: CASSPLRGVSYEQYF.

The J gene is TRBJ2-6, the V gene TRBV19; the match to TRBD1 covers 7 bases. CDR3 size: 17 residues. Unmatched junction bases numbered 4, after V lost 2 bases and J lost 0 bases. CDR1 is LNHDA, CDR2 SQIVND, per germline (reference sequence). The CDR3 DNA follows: TGTGCCAGTAGTATAAACAGGGGCAGCTCTGGGGCCAACGTCCTGACTTTC. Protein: CASSINRGSSGANVLTF.

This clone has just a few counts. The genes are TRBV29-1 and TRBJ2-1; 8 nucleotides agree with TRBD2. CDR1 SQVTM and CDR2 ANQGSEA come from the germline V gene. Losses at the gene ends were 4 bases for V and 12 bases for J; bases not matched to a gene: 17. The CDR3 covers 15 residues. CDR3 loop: CSVGASGLALTGQFF. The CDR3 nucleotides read TGCAGCGTTGGGGCCAGCGGACTAGCCTTAACCGGGCAGTTCTTC.

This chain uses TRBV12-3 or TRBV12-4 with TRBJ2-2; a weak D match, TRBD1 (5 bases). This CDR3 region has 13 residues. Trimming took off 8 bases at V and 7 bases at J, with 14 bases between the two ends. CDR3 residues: CASASKGFGELFF. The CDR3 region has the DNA TGTGCCAGCGCCTCCAAGGGGTTCGGGGAGCTGTTTTTT.

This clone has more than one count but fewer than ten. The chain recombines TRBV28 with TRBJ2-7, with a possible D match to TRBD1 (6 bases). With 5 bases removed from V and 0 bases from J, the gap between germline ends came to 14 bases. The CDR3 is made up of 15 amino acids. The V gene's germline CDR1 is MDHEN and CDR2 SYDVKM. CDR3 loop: CASSKLTGSSYEQYF. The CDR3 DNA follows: TGTGCCAGCAGTAAGTTGACAGGCAGCTCCTACGAGCAGTACTTC. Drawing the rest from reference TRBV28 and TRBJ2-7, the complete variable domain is DVKVTQSSRYLVKRTGEKVFLECVQDMDHENMFWYRQDPGLGLRLIYFSYDVKMKEKGDIPEGYSVSREKKERFSLILESASTNQTSMYLCASSKLTGSSYEQYFGPGTRLTVT.

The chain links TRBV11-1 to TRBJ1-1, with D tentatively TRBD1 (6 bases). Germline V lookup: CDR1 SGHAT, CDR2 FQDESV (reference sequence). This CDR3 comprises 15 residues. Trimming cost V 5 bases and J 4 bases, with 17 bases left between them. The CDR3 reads CASSTKQGEITEAFF. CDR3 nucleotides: TGTGCCAGCAGCACGAAACAGGGTGAAATCACTGAAGCTTTCTTT.

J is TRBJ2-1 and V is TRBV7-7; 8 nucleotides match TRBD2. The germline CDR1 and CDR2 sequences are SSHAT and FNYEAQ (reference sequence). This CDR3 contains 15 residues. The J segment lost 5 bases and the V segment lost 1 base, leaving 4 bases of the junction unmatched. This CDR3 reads CASSLERESHNEQFF. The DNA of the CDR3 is TGTGCCAGCAGCTTAGAGCGGGAGTCCCACAATGAGCAGTTCTTC.

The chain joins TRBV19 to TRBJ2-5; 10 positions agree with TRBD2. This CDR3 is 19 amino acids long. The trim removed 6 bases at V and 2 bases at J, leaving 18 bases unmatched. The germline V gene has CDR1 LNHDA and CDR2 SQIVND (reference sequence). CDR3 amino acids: CASSTLPWGSGGWQETQYF. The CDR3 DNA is TGTGCCAGTAGCACACTTCCGTGGGGTAGCGGGGGGTGGCAAGAGACCCAGTACTTC.

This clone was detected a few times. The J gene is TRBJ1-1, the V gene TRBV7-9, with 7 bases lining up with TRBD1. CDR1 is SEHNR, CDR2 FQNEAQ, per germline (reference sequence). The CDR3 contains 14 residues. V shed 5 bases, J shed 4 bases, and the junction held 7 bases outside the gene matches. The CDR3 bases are TGTGCCAGCAGCCCGACAGGGATGGGCACTGAAGCTTTCTTT. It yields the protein CASSPTGMGTEAFF.

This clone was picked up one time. The CDR3 reads CASSLWTGVQPQHF. The CDR3 DNA sequence: TGTGCCAGCAGTTTATGGACAGGGGTTCAGCCCCAGCATTTT. The chain joins TRBV28 to TRBJ1-5, with 8 bases aligning to TRBD1. CDR3 length equals 14 residues. The V gene end was trimmed by 0 bases and the J gene end by 6 bases; junction bases not matched to a gene: 1. Germline V gene data show CDR1 as MDHEN and CDR2 as SYDVKM.

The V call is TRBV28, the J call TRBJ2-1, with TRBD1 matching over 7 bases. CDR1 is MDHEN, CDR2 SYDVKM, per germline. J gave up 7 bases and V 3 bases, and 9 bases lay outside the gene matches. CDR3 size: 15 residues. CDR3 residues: CASSLATGTANEQFF. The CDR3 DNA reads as TGTGCCAGCAGTTTGGCAACCGGGACAGCAAATGAGCAGTTCTTC.

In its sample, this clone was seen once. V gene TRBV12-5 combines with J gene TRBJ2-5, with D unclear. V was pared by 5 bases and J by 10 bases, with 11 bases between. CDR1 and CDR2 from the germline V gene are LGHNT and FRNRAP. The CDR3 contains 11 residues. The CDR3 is CASGLESNQYF. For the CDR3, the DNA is TGTGCTAGTGGTCTCGAGAGTAACCAGTACTTC.

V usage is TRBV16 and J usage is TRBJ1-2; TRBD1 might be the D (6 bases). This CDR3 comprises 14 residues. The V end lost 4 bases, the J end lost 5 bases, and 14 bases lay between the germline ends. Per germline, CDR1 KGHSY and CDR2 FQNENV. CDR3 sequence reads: CASSLRQVRYGYTF. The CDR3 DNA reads TGTGCCAGCAGCCTCCGACAGGTTAGATATGGCTACACCTTC. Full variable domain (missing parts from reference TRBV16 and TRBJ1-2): GEEVAQTPKHLVRGEGQKAKLYCAPIKGHSYVFWYQQVLKNEFKFLISFQNENVFDETGMPKERFSAKCLPNSPCSLEIQATKLEDSAVYFCASSLRQVRYGYTFGSGTRLTVV.

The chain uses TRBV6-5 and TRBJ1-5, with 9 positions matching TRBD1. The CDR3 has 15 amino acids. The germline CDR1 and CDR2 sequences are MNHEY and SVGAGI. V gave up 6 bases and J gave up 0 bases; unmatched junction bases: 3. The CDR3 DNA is TGTGCCAGCAGGCGGGACAGGGTTAGCAATCAGCCCCAGCATTTT. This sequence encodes CASRRDRVSNQPQHF.

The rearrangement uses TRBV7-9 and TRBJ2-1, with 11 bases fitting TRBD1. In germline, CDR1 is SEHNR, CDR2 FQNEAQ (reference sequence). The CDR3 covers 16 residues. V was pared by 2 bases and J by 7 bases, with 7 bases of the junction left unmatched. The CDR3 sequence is CASSLPLGQGANEQFF. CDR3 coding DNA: TGTGCCAGCAGCTTACCCCTCGGACAGGGGGCGAATGAGCAGTTCTTC.

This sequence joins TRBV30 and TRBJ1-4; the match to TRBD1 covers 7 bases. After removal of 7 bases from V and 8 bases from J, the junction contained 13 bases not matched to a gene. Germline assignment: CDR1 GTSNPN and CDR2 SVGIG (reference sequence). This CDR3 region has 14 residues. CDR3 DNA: TGTGCCTTGGAAATACAGGGGTTAGGGGAAAAACTGTTTTTT. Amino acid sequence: CALEIQGLGEKLFF. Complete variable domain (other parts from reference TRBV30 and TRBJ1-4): SQTIHQWPATLVQPVGSPLSLECTVEGTSNPNLYWYRQAAGRGLQLLFYSVGIGQISSEVPQNLSASRPQDRQFILSSKKLLLSDSGFYLCALEIQGLGEKLFFGSGTQLSVL.

The CDR3 nucleotides read TGTGCCAGCAGTTCCGGTGTATTCTACAATGAGCAGTTCTTC. It yields the protein CASSSGVFYNEQFF. The V call is TRBV28, the J call TRBJ2-1; D call uncertain. Trimming stripped 4 bases from V and 3 bases from J, with 10 bases between. CDR1 is MDHEN, CDR2 SYDVKM, per germline. The CDR3 contains 14 residues.